The sequence of this T cell receptor beta chain was determined in a study of identical twins. This clonotype was picked up many times. Antigen specificity is unknown. Study-level points and caveats: Without tracking the same donors, conclusions rested on cross-sectional statistical analysis. For monozygotic twins, models underestimated out-of-frame TCR alpha sharing.

TCRdb redid the calling of the 5' RACE reads with MiXCR, one entry per CDR3 protein. The sample comprises around 670,000 distinct CDR3 sequences, approximately 6% of which are singletons, and approximately 2% rests with the top ten. The CDR3 has 15 residues. The germline V and J ends were trimmed by 5 bases and 2 bases, with 15 bases remaining between them. What was sequenced was naive T cells sorted from blood. The TCR sequence derives from a man between 18 and 35 years old in good health. This chain joins TRBV12-3 or TRBV12-4 and TRBJ1-2; D might be TRBD1 (5 bases). The CDR3 loop is CASSPRRQGNYGYTF. The CDR3 DNA sequence: TGTGCCAGCAGTCCCCGGCGGCAGGGCAACTATGGCTACACCTTC.